These 21 T cell receptor beta chains originate from one sample sequenced in a study of cytomegalovirus exposure and HLA in healthy donors. Method: immunoSEQ multiplex PCR; TCRdb's copy keeps in-frame clones and lacks some. The sample has roughly 79,000 clones, approximately 93% seen once. What was sequenced was PBMCs. The receptors shown here come from a man between 18 and 29 years old in good health and CMV-seronegative.

The chain recombines TRBV11-2 with TRBJ2-2; D gene unclear. Trimming took off 2 bases at V and 13 bases at J, with 14 bases between the two ends. The CDR3 has 13 residues. CDR1 is SGHAT and CDR2 is FQNNGV in the germline V gene. The CDR3 loop is CASSLNAPQMLFF. For the CDR3, the DNA is TGTGCCAGCAGCTTAAACGCCCCTCAGATGCTGTTTTTT.

The rearrangement links TRBV30 to TRBJ1-5; maybe TRBD1 (5 bases). This CDR3 contains 15 residues. CDR1 GTSNPN and CDR2 SVGIG come from the germline V gene (reference sequence). Trimming cost V 3 bases and J 8 bases, with 20 bases left between them. CDR3 coding DNA: TGTGCCTGGAGCCCCACAGGAGGGGCTTTTGAGCCCCAGCATTTT. Translated: CAWSPTGGAFEPQHF. Using reference TRBV30 and TRBJ1-5 for the parts outside the CDR3, the full variable domain is SQTIHQWPATLVQPVGSPLSLECTVEGTSNPNLYWYRQAAGRGLQLLFYSVGIGQISSEVPQNLSASRPQDRQFILSSKKLLLSDSGFYLCAWSPTGGAFEPQHFGDGTRLSIL.

The chain employs TRBV30 and TRBJ2-7, with D maybe TRBD1 (6 bases). The CDR3 spans 13 residues. Per germline, CDR1 GTSNPN and CDR2 SVGIG (reference sequence). With 2 bases removed from V and 1 base from J, the gap between germline ends came to 9 bases. The DNA of the CDR3 is TGTGCCTGGAGTCAGGGGACATCCTACGAGCAGTACTTC. As protein: CAWSQGTSYEQYF.

This clone has a handful of counts. The chain couples TRBV2 to TRBJ1-2; maybe TRBD1 (6 bases). Trimming shortened V by 6 bases and J by 5 bases, and 19 bases separated the two germline ends. CDR3 length: 15 amino acids. Germline V gene data show CDR1 as SNHLY and CDR2 as FYNNEI. The CDR3 DNA sequence: TGTGCCAGCAGAAAGGCAGGGGTAAGCCAATATGGCTACACCTTC. It yields the protein CASRKAGVSQYGYTF.

V is TRBV6-5 and J is TRBJ1-6; 9 bases fit TRBD1. This CDR3 has 15 amino acids. The V and J ends lost 2 bases and 8 bases, in that order; junction bases with no gene match: 4. The V gene's germline CDR1 is MNHEY and CDR2 SVGAGI. The CDR3 nucleotides are TGTGCCAGCAGTTACGGGACAGGGTTCCATTCACCCCTCCACTTT. This encodes CASSYGTGFHSPLHF.

The V gene is TRBV10-3, the J gene TRBJ2-7, with 9 positions matching TRBD2. This CDR3 has 13 amino acids. CDR1 ENHRY and CDR2 SYGVKD come from the germline V gene. V lost 6 bases and J lost 3; bases outside the gene matches: 3. The CDR3 region is CAIRGTSNYEQYF. The CDR3 DNA is TGTGCCATCAGGGGGACTAGCAACTACGAGCAGTACTTC.

V gene TRBV9 combines with J gene TRBJ1-2; TRBD1 agrees at 7 bases. The CDR3 covers 15 residues. Looked up from germline, CDR1 is SGDLS and CDR2 is YYNGEE. The V and J ends lost 3 bases and 0 bases, in that order; junction bases with no gene match: 5. CDR3: CASSERTGANYGYTF. The CDR3 coding sequence is TGTGCCAGCAGCGAACGGACAGGAGCTAACTATGGCTACACCTTC.

The rearrangement joins TRBV27 to TRBJ2-1; 16 bases are a match to TRBD2. The CDR3 extends over 14 amino acids. The germline V gene encodes CDR1 MNHEY and CDR2 SMNVEV (reference sequence). Trimming cost V 6 bases and J 8 bases; bases outside gene matches: 1. In nucleotides, the CDR3 is TGTGCCAGCAGGGGACTAGCGGGGGGGCATGAGCAGTTCTTC. As protein: CASRGLAGGHEQFF.

The V gene is TRBV19, the J gene TRBJ1-5; 8 bases agree with TRBD1. The germline V gene has CDR1 LNHDA and CDR2 SQIVND (reference sequence). Germline trimming cut 10 bases from V and 9 bases from J; bases unmatched to any gene: 8. The CDR3 runs to 12 residues. CDR3 in amino acids: CANTRGRGPQHF. In DNA, the CDR3 is TGTGCCAATACCAGGGGGCGCGGGCCCCAGCATTTT.

The chain recombines TRBV18 with TRBJ1-3; D not resolved. The CDR3 runs 16 residues. Looked up from germline, CDR1 is KGHSH and CDR2 is LQKENI. V shed 2 bases and J shed 2 bases, with 13 bases lying between them. The CDR3, as DNA: TGTGCCAGCTCACCATCCGCCTCGGGAGCTGGAAACACCATATATTTT. Translating it yields CASSPSASGAGNTIYF.

This clone was seen just once. The chain combines TRBV7-9 with TRBJ2-4; D perhaps matches TRBD2 (5 bases). This CDR3 has 15 amino acids. V was pared by 1 base and J by 6 bases, with 13 bases between. CDR1 is SEHNR, CDR2 FQNEAQ, per germline (reference sequence). As DNA, the CDR3 is TGTGCCAGCAGCTTAGGGGTAGCGATTATAAACATTCAGTACTTC. Translated: CASSLGVAIINIQYF.

This chain joins TRBV11-2 and TRBJ2-5; D gene uncertain. Germline-derived CDR1 and CDR2 are SGHAT and FQNNGV. There are 13 residues in the CDR3. Trimming shortened V by 1 base and J by 3 bases, and 6 bases separated the two germline ends. CDR3 DNA: TGTGCCAGCAGCTTAGTCCAGAAAGAGACCCAGTACTTC. Encoded protein: CASSLVQKETQYF.

V is TRBV27 and J is TRBJ1-1; the D is unclear. The CDR3 contains 15 residues. The germline V gene has CDR1 MNHEY and CDR2 SMNVEV (reference sequence). Between the trimmed V and J ends, which lost 2 bases and 3 bases, there was a span of 13 bases. The CDR3 here is CASSLNQFGYTEAFF. For the CDR3, the DNA is TGTGCCAGCAGTTTAAATCAGTTCGGGTACACTGAAGCTTTCTTT.

This clone was observed a few times. This chain connects TRBV6-6 to TRBJ1-5, with D possibly matching TRBD1 (6 bases). Trimming left V 10 bases short and J 0 bases short, with 10 bases between. The CDR3 sequence is 13 residues long. The V gene's germline CDR1 is MNHNY and CDR2 SVGAGI (reference sequence). The CDR3 region has the DNA TGTGCCATTGGACAGAATAGCAATCAGCCCCAGCATTTT. This translates into CAIGQNSNQPQHF.

The chain has TRBV12-5 and TRBJ2-1, with 10 bases matching TRBD2. CDR3 length equals 16 residues. The germline V gene has CDR1 LGHNT and CDR2 FRNRAP. J gave up 10 bases and V 0 bases, and 9 bases lay outside the gene matches. CDR3 in amino acids: CASGLVRAGGSGEQFF. In DNA, the CDR3 is TGTGCTAGTGGTTTGGTACGAGCGGGAGGGTCGGGGGAGCAGTTCTTC.

CDR3 amino acids: CASGPGQGNQPQHF. The CDR3 DNA follows: TGTGCTAGTGGTCCTGGACAAGGCAATCAGCCCCAGCATTTT. The chain has TRBV12-5 and TRBJ1-5, with D perhaps matching TRBD1 (5 bases). V lost 5 bases and J 2 bases, leaving 10 bases between the germline ends. This CDR3 comprises 14 residues. Germline CDR1 reads LGHNT; CDR2 reads FRNRAP. Using reference TRBV12-5 and TRBJ1-5 for the parts outside the CDR3, the full variable domain is DARVTQTPRHKVTEMGQEVTMRCQPILGHNTVFWYRQTMMQGLELLAYFRNRAPLDDSGMPKDRFSAEMPDATLATLKIQPSEPRDSAVYFCASGPGQGNQPQHFGDGTRLSIL.

The chain is built from TRBV4-1 and TRBJ2-4, with D uncertain. Germline V lookup: CDR1 MGHRA, CDR2 YSYEKL. This CDR3 comprises 14 residues. Trimming stripped 4 bases from V and 9 bases from J, with 16 bases between. CDR3 bases: TGCGCCAGCAGCCCCAACGTCGGTGCCCCCATTCAGTACTTC. Its protein is CASSPNVGAPIQYF.

This clone was recorded only once. The chain carries TRBV29-1 and TRBJ1-4; D remains ambiguous. V lost 4 bases to trimming and J lost 0 bases, with 18 bases between them. The germline gives CDR1 SQVTM, CDR2 ANQGSEA. The CDR3 is made up of 17 amino acids. Here the CDR3 DNA reads TGCAGCGTTGGTGGTTTCGATGCGGGTGCAACTAATGAAAAACTGTTTTTT. Translation: CSVGGFDAGATNEKLFF.

The chain employs TRBV27 and TRBJ1-2; tentatively, D is TRBD1 (5 bases). Per the germline V gene, CDR1 is MNHEY and CDR2 is SMNVEV (reference sequence). The CDR3 is made up of 12 amino acids. V dropped 5 bases and J dropped 4 bases, with 8 bases sitting between them. CDR3 DNA sequence: TGTGCCAGCAGTCCCCAGGGCTATGGCTACACCTTC. It codes for CASSPQGYGYTF.

V usage is TRBV9 and J usage is TRBJ2-1, with 8 bases identical to TRBD2. The CDR3 runs 13 residues. Germline assignment: CDR1 SGDLS and CDR2 YYNGEE. Germline trimming cut 3 bases from V and 15 bases from J; bases unmatched to any gene: 11. DNA of the CDR3: TGTGCCAGCAGCGAGGAGAGTGCGGGAGGAAGGTTCTTC. It is translated as CASSEESAGGRFF.

The chain has TRBV6-1 and TRBJ2-7; 7 bases are a match to TRBD2. Per germline, CDR1 MNHNS and CDR2 SASEGT. J was trimmed by 5 bases and V by 11 bases; bases with no gene match: 12. The CDR3 spans 13 residues. The CDR3 DNA is TGTGCCTCCTTCCGGGACTACGTCGACGAGCAGTACTTC. This translates into CASFRDYVDEQYF.